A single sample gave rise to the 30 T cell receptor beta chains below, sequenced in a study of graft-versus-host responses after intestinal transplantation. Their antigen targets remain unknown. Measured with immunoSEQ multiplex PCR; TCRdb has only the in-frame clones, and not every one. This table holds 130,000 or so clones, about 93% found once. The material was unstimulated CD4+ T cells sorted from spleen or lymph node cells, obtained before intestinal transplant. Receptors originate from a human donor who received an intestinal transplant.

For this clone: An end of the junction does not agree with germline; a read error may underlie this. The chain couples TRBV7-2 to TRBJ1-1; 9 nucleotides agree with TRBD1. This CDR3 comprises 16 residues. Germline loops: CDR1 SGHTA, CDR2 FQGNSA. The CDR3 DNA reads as TGTGCCAGCAGCTCCTTAAACAGGGGGCGCGGCACTGAAACTTTCTTT. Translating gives CASSSLNRGRGTETFF.

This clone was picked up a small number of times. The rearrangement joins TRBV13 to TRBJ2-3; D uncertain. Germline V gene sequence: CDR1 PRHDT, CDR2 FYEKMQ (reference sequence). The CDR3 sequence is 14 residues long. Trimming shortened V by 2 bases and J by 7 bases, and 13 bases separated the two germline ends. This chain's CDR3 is CASSLISTRNTQYF. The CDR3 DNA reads TGTGCCAGCAGCTTAATCTCCACTCGAAATACGCAGTATTTT. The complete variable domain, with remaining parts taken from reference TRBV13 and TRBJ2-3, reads AAGVIQSPRHLIKEKRETATLKCYPIPRHDTVYWYQQGPGQDPQFLISFYEKMQSDKGSIPDRFSAQQFSDYHSELNMSSLELGDSALYFCASSLISTRNTQYFGPGTRLTVL.

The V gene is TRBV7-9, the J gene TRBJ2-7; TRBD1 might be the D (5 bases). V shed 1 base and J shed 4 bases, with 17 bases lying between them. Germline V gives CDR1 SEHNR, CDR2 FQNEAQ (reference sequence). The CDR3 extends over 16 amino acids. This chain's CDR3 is CASSLGSTRAKYEQYF. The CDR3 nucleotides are TGTGCCAGCAGCTTAGGGAGTACCAGGGCAAAGTACGAGCAGTACTTC.

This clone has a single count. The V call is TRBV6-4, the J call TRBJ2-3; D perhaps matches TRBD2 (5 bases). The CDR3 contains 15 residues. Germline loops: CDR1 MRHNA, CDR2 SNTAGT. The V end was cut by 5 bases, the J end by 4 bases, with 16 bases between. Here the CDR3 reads CASSTRPAGPDTQYF. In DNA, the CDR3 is TGTGCCAGCAGTACCCGCCCGGCGGGTCCAGATACGCAGTATTTT.

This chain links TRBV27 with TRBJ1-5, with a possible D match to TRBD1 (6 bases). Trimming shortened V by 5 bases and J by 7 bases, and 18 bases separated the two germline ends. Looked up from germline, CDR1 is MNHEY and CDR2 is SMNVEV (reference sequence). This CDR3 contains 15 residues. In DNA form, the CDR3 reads TGTGCCAGCAGTCTAGGTTCGGGGGCCACGCAGCCCCAGCATTTT. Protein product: CASSLGSGATQPQHF.

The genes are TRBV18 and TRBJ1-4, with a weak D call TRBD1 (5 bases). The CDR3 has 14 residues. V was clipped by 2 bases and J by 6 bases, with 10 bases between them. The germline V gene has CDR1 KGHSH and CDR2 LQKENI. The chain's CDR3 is CASSPSGSYEKLFF. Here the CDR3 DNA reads TGTGCCAGCTCACCATCAGGGAGCTATGAAAAACTGTTTTTT.

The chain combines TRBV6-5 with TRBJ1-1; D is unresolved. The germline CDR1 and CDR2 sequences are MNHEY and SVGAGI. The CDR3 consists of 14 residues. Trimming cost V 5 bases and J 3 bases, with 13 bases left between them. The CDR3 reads CASSATREHTEAFF. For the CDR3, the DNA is TGTGCCAGCAGTGCTACCAGAGAACACACTGAAGCTTTCTTT.

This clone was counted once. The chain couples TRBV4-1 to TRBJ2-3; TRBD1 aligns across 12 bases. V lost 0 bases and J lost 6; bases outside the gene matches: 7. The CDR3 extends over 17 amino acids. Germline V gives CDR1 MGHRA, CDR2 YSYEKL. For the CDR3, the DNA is TGCGCCAGCAGCCAAGAAGGGACAGGGGGCGCATCTGATACGCAGTATTTT. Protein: CASSQEGTGGASDTQYF.

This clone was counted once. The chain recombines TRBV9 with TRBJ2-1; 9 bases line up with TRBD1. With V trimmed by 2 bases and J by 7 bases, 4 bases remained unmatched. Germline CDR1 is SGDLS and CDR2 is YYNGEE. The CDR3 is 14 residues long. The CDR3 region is CASSVRDRVNEQFF. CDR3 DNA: TGTGCCAGCAGCGTCCGGGACAGGGTAAATGAGCAGTTCTTC.

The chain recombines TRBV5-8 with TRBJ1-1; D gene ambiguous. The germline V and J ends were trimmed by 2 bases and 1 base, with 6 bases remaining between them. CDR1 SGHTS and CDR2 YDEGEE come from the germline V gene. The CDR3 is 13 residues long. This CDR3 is CASSLFSNTEAFF. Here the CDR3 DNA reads TGTGCCAGCAGCTTATTCTCGAACACTGAAGCTTTCTTT.

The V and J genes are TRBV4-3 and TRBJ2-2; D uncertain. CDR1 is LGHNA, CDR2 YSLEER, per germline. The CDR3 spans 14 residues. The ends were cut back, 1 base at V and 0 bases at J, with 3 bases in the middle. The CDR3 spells CASSQGPNTGELFF. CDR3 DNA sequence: TGCGCCAGCAGCCAAGGACCGAACACCGGGGAGCTGTTTTTT.

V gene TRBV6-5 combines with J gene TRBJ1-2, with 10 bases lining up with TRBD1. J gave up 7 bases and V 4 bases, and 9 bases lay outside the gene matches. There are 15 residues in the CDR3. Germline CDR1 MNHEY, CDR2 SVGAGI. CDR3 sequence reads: CASSSLTGGDGGYTF. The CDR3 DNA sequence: TGTGCCAGCAGTTCCCTGACAGGGGGCGACGGTGGCTACACCTTC.

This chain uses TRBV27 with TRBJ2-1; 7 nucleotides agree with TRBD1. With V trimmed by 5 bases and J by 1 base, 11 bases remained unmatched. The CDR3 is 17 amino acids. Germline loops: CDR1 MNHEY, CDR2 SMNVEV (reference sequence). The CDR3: CASSPRQGPLSYNEQFF. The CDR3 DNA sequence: TGTGCCAGCAGTCCGAGACAGGGACCACTGTCCTACAATGAGCAGTTCTTC.

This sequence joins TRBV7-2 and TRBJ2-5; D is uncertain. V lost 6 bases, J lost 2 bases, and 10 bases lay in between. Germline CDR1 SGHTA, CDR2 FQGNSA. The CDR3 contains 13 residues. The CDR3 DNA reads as TGTGCCAGCAGACCGACCGCTCAAGAGACCCAGTACTTC. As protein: CASRPTAQETQYF. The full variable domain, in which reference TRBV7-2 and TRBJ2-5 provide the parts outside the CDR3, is GAGVSQSPSNKVTEKGKDVELRCDPISGHTALYWYRQSLGQGLEFLIYFQGNSAPDKSGLPSDRFSAERTGGSVSTLTIQRTQQEDSAVYLCASRPTAQETQYFGPGTRLLVL.

This CDR3 is CASSSPGTGRDEQYF. The DNA for the CDR3 is TGTGCCAGCAGTTCTCCCGGGACAGGGCGTGACGAGCAGTACTTC. The chain recombines TRBV6-6 with TRBJ2-7; 9 nucleotides match TRBD1. The trim removed 4 bases at V and 5 bases at J, leaving 9 bases unmatched. Germline CDR1 MNHNY, CDR2 SVGAGI (reference sequence). The length of the CDR3 is 15 residues.

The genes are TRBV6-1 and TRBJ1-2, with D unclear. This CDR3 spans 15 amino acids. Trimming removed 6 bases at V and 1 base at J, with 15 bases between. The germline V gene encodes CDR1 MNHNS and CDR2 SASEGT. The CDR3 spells CASRSIAEGNYGYTF. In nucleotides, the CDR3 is TGTGCCAGCAGGTCCATAGCCGAGGGTAACTATGGCTACACCTTC.

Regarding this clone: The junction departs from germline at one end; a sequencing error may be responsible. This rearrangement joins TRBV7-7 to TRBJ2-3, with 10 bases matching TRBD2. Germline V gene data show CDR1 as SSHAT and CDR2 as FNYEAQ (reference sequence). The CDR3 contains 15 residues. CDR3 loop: CASSPALAGVDTQYF. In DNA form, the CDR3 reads TGTGCTAGCAGTCCAGCTCTAGCGGGAGTTGATACGCAGTATTTT.

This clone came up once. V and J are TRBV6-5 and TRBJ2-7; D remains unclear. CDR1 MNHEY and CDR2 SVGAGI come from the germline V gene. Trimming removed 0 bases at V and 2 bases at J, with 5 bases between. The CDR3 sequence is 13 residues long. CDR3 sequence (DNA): TGTGCCAGCAGTTACTCCGGAGCCTACGAGCAGTACTTC. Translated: CASSYSGAYEQYF.

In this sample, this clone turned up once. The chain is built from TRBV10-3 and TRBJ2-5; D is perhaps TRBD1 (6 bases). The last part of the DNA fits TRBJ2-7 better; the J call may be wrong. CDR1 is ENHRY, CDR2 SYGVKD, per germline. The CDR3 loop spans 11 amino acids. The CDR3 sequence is CASGTLYEQYF. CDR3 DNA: TGTGCCTCCGGGACACTTTACGAGCAGTACTTC.

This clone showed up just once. The CDR3 reads CASTLGGNQPQHF. DNA of the CDR3: TGTGCCAGCACTCTAGGGGGGAATCAGCCCCAGCATTTT. J is TRBJ1-5 and V is TRBV28; a weak D match, TRBD1 (6 bases). This CDR3 has 13 residues. Trimming removed 7 bases from V and 4 bases from J, with 11 bases in between. Germline V CDR1 and CDR2: MDHEN, SYDVKM.

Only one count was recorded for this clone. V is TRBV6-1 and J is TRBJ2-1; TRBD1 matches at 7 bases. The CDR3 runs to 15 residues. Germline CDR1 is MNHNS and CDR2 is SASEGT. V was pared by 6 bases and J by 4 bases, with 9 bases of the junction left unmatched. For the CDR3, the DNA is TGTGCCAGCAGGACAGGGCACAGTCTGTACAATGAGCAGTTCTTC. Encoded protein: CASRTGHSLYNEQFF.

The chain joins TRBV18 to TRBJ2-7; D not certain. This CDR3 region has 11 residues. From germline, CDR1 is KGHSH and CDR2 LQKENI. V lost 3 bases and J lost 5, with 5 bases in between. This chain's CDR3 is CASSPFDEQYF. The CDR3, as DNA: TGTGCCAGCTCACCTTTTGACGAGCAGTACTTC.

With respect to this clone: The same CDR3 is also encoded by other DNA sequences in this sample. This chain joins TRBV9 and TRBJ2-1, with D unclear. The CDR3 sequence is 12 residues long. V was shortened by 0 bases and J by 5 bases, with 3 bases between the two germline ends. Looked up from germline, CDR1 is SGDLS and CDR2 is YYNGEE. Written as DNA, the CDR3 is TGTGCCAGCAGCGTAGAAGACAATGAGCAGTTCTTC. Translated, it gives CASSVEDNEQFF.

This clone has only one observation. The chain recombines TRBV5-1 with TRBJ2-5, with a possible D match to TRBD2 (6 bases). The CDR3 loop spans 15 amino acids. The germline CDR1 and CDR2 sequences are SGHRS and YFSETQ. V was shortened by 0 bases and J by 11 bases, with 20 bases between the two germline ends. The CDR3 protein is CASSLGTTPSIEQYF. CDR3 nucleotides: TGCGCCAGCAGCTTGGGGACTACTCCTTCGATTGAGCAGTACTTC.

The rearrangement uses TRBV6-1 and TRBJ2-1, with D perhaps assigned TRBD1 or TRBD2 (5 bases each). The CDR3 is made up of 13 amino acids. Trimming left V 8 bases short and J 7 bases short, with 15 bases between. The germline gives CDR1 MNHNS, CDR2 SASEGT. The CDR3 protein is CASGWGRTNEQFF. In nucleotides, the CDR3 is TGTGCCAGCGGGTGGGGACGGACGAATGAGCAGTTCTTC.

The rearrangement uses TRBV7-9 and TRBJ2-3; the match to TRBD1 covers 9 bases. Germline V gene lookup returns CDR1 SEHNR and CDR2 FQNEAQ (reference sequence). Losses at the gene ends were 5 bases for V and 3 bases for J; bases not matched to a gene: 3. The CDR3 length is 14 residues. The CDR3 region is CASSLGQGTDTQYF. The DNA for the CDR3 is TGTGCCAGCAGCCTAGGACAGGGGACAGATACGCAGTATTTT.

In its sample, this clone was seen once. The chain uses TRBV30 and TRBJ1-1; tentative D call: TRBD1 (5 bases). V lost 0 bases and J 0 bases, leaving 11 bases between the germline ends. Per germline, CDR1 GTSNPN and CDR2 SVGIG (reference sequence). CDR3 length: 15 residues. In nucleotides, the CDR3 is TGTGCCTGGAGTGTACTTCAGGGAATGAACACTGAAGCTTTCTTT. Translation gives CAWSVLQGMNTEAFF.

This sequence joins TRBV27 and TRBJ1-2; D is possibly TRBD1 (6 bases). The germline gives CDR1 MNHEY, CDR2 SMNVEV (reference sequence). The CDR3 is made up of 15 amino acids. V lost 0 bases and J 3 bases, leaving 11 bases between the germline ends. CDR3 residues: CASSLSPQGYYGYTF. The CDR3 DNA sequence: TGTGCCAGCAGTTTATCGCCCCAGGGGTACTATGGCTACACCTTC.

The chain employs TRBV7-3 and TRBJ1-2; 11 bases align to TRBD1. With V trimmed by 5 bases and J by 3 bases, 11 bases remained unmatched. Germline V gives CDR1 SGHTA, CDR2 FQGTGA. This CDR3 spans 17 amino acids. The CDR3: CASSPTSRTGGDYGYTF. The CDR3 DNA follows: TGTGCCAGCAGCCCAACCTCTCGGACAGGGGGCGACTATGGCTACACCTTC.

The CDR3 reads CASRTGGNNQPQHF. The CDR3 region has the DNA TGTGCCAGCAGGACAGGGGGCAACAATCAGCCCCAGCATTTT. This chain connects TRBV6-1 to TRBJ1-5, with 10 positions matching TRBD1. This CDR3 has 14 residues. V dropped 6 bases and J dropped 3; count of bases not matched to a gene: 2. From germline, CDR1 is MNHNS and CDR2 SASEGT.